This T cell receptor (beta chain) was documented in a study of cytomegalovirus exposure and HLA in healthy donors. Germline V gives CDR1 SEHNR, CDR2 FQNEAQ (reference sequence). V was cut by 3 bases and J by 1 base, with 12 bases left in between. This CDR3 contains 15 residues. The study ran its PCR with 60 Vbeta and 13 Jbeta primers. The table came from immunoSEQ multiplex PCR; TCRdb's copy has only in-frame clones and leaves some out. The sample table sets out over 55,000 clones. The clonotype was recovered from a boy between 10 and 17 years old in good health and CMV-seronegative. Sequenced: PBMCs. This chain uses TRBV7-9 with TRBJ1-1; D not certain. The CDR3 region has the DNA TGTGCCAGCAGCTTCCCCACGGAGCCGAACACTGAAGCTTTCTTT. Residues: CASSFPTEPNTEAFF.